The 4 T cell receptor beta chains presented below share a single source sample, sequenced in a study of T cell responses to AZD1222 COVID-19 vaccine listed by TCRdb under 2021. Receptors were amplified or captured by the immunoSEQ multiplex PCR assay. TCRdb limited this immuneACCESS table to in-frame rearrangements with V and J called. A share of clones is missing; checked studies link under half to unresolved V genes, and the rest is unexplained. This sample has around 78,000 clones in its table, and about 82% of those were observed once. The ten biggest clones cover around 2.8% of the sample. In light of the paper, this sample's time point label describes: baseline before first vaccination. Sample: peripheral blood, taken on day 0 of AZD1222 vaccination. The receptors here all came from an adult in good health.

The CDR3 sequence is CASSVYMSVGTGYGYTF. Here the CDR3 DNA reads TGTGCCAGCAGCGTATATATGTCGGTGGGGACGGGTTATGGCTACACCTTC. The chain has TRBV9 and TRBJ1-2; TRBD1 is a possible D gene (5 bases). Trimming removed 1 base from V and 5 bases from J, with 21 bases in between. The CDR3 is 17 amino acids. CDR1 is SGDLS, CDR2 YYNGEE, per germline.

The rearrangement links TRBV7-2 to TRBJ1-3, with TRBD1 matching over 7 bases. Germline V gene data show CDR1 as SGHTA and CDR2 as FQGNSA. J was trimmed by 2 bases and V by 0 bases; bases with no gene match: 4. The CDR3 consists of 16 residues. This CDR3 is CASSLATGSTGNTIYF. The CDR3, as DNA: TGTGCCAGCAGCTTAGCGACAGGGTCAACTGGAAACACCATATATTTT.

This chain uses TRBV6-5 with TRBJ2-7; 9 bases agree with TRBD1. V lost 8 bases and J lost 3; bases outside the gene matches: 2. CDR3 length equals 12 residues. In germline, CDR1 is MNHEY, CDR2 SVGAGI. This chain's CDR3 is CASQTGGYEQYF. The CDR3 bases are TGTGCCAGCCAGACAGGGGGCTACGAGCAGTACTTC.

V gene TRBV19 combines with J gene TRBJ2-3; 8 bases map to TRBD1. This CDR3 contains 14 residues. Germline CDR1 LNHDA, CDR2 SQIVND (reference sequence). Germline trimming cut 8 bases from V and 3 bases from J; bases unmatched to any gene: 7. The CDR3 sequence is CASSTGVGTDTQYF. CDR3 sequence (DNA): TGTGCCAGTTCGACAGGGGTGGGTACAGATACGCAGTATTTT.